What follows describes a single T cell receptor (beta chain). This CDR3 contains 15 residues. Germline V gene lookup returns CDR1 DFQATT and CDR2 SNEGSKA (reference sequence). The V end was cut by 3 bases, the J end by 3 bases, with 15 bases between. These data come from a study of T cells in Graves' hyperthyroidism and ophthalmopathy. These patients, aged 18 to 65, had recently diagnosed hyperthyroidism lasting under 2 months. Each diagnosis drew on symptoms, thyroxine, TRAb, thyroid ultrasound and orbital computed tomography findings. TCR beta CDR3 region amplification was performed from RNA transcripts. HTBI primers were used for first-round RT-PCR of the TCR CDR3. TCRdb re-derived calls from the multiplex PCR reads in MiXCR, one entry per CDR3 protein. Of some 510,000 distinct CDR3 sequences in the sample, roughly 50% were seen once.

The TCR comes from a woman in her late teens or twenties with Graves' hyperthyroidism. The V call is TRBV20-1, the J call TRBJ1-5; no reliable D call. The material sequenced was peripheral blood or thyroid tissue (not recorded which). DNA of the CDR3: TGCAGTGCTAGTAGCGGGGTAGCGTACAATCAGCCCCAGCATTTT. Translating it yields CSASSGVAYNQPQHF.